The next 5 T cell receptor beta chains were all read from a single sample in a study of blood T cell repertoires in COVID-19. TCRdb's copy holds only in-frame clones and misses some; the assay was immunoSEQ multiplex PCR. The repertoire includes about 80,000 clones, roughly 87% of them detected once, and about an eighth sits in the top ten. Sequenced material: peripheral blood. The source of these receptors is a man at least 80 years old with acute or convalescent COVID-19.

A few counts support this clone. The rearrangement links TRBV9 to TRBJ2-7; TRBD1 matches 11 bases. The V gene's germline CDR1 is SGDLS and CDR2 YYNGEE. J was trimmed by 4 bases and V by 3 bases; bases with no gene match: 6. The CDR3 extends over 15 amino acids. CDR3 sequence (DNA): TGTGCCAGCAGCGCGGGGACAGGGGGTTTTTACGAGCAGTACTTC. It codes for CASSAGTGGFYEQYF.

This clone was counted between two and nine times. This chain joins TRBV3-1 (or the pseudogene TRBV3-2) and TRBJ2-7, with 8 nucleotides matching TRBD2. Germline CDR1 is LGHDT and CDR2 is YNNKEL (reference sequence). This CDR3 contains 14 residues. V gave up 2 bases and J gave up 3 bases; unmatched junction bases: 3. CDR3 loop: CASSQSGGVYEQYF. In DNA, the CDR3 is TGTGCCAGCAGCCAAAGCGGGGGTGTCTACGAGCAGTACTTC.

The CDR3 DNA follows: TGTGCCAGCAGCCGGACTAGCGGGGGAACCTACAATGAGCAGTTCTTC. This sequence encodes CASSRTSGGTYNEQFF. The chain combines TRBV5-4 with TRBJ2-1, with 13 bases aligning to TRBD2. V was clipped by 4 bases and J by 2 bases; unmatched bases: 3. The CDR3 loop spans 16 amino acids. Per the germline V gene, CDR1 is SGHNT and CDR2 is YYREEE (reference sequence).

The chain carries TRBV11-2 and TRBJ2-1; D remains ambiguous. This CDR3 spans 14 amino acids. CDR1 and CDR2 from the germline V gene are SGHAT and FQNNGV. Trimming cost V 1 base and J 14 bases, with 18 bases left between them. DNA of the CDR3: TGTGCCAGCAGCTTAGGGCAACCCACCGCGGCAGAGTTCTTC. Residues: CASSLGQPTAAEFF.

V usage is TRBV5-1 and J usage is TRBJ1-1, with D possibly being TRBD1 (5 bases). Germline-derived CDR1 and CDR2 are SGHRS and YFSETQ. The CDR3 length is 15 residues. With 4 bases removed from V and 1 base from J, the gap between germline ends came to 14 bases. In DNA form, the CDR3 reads TGCGCCAGCAGCCTAACGCCACAGGAGAACACTGAAGCTTTCTTT. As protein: CASSLTPQENTEAFF.